The source of this TCR beta chain is a study of blood T cell repertoires in COVID-19. V lost 2 bases, J lost 7 bases, and 9 bases lay in between. Germline assignment: CDR1 MNHNS and CDR2 SASEGT. The CDR3 spans 14 residues. This clone counts as medium-sized. Donors in Cohort 3 who had recovered were those with two negative PCRs, healthcare professional clearance, or resolution of their symptoms. TCRdb's table, derived via immunoSEQ multiplex PCR, lists solely in-frame clones and lacks some. Altogether a few hundred thousand clones are present, around 86% being singletons, with the ten largest covering 4% to 5%.

The sequencing sample was made of PBMCs or T cells enriched from blood (not recorded which). This sequence was found in a man aged 25 to 40 who had recovered from COVID-19. The chain is built from TRBV6-1 and TRBJ1-6; D remains ambiguous. The CDR3 region has the DNA TGTGCCAGCAGTGAATTAGAGGGAAATTCACCCCTCCACTTT. Translating gives CASSELEGNSPLHF.